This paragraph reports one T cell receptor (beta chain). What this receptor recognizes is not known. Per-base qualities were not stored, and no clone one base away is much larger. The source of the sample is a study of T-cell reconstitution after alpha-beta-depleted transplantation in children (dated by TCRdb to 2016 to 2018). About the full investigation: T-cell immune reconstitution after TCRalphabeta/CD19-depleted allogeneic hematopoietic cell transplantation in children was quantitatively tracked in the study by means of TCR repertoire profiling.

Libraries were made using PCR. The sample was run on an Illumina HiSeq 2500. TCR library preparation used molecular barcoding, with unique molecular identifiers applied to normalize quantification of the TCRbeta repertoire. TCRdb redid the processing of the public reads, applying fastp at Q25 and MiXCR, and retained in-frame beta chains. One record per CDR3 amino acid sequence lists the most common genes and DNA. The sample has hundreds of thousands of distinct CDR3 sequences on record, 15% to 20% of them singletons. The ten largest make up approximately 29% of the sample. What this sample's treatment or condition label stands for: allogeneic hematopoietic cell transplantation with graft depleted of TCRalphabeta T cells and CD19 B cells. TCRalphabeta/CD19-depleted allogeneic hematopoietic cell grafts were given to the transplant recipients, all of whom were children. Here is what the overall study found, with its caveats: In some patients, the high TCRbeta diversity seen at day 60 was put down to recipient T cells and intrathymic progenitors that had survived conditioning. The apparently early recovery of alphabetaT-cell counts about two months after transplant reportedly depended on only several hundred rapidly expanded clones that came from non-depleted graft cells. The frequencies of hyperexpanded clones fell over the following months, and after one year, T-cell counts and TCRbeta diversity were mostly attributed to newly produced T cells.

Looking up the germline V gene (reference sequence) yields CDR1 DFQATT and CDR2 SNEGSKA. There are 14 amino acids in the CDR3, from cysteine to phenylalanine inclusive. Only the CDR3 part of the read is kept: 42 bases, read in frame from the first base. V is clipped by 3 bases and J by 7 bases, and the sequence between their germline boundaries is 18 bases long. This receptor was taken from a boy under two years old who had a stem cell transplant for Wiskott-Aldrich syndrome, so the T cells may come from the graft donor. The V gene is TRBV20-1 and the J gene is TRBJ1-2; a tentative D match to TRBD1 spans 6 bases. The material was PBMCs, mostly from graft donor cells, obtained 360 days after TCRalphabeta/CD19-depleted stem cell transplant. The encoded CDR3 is CSASWVRGEVGYTF. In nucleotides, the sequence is TGCAGTGCTAGTTGGGTCAGGGGAGAGGTTGGCTACACCTTC.